Listed here are 30 T cell receptor beta chains from one sample, sequenced in a study of read filtering for tumor transcriptome and immune sequencing. From roughly 390 ng of RNA, a library with molecular barcoded alpha/delta and beta/gamma adaptors was made. TCRdb processed the reads anew with MiXCR; each CDR3 protein has one entry. Of about 24,000 distinct CDR3 sequences detected, around a fifth appear once; the ten largest clones hold around 49%. The sequencing input was a population of CD138-negative cells sorted from bone marrow. Receptor source: a donor at least 40 years old with multiple myeloma.

The chain employs TRBV5-4 and TRBJ2-5, with D possibly TRBD1 on 5 matching bases. The CDR3 length is 14 residues. Germline V CDR1 and CDR2: SGHNT, YYREEE (reference sequence). Trimming shortened V by 3 bases and J by 2 bases, and 11 bases separated the two germline ends. The CDR3 protein is CASSSIQGQETQYF. CDR3 nucleotides: TGTGCCAGCAGCTCCATCCAGGGTCAAGAGACCCAGTACTTC. Based on the CDR3 plus reference TRBV5-4 and TRBJ2-5, the full variable domain is ETGVTQSPTHLIKTRGQQVTLRCSSQSGHNTVSWYQQALGQGPQFIFQYYREEENGRGNFPPRFSGLQFPNYSSELNVNALELDDSALYLCASSSIQGQETQYFGPGTRLLVL.

As to this clonotype: Just one base apart from a much larger clone, this may be a read error. The CDR3 reads CASSFLAGVRDTPYF. The CDR3 DNA is TGTGCCAGCAGCTTCTTAGCGGGGGTTAGAGATACGCCGTATTTT. This chain joins TRBV7-9 and TRBJ2-3, with 9 bases matching TRBD2. The germline V gene has CDR1 SEHNR and CDR2 FQNEAQ (reference sequence). The CDR3 is 15 amino acids.

Turning to this clonotype: A much larger clone sits a single nucleotide away, making a read error possible. V usage is TRBV6-1 and J usage is TRBJ1-2; D gene unclear. This CDR3 has 15 residues. Germline CDR1 is MNHNS and CDR2 is SASEGT. CDR3 sequence: CAGSENWAGGYGYTF. The CDR3 DNA sequence: TGTGCCGGCAGTGAAAATTGGGCCGGAGGCTATGGCTACACCTTC.

In this sample, this clonotype turned up many times. The V gene is TRBV7-2, the J gene TRBJ2-1; no definite D call. Trimming took 3 bases from V and 9 from J, leaving 12 bases between them. Per the germline V gene, CDR1 is SGHTA and CDR2 is FQGNSA. The CDR3 has 13 residues. CDR3 in amino acids: CASSFHHGSEQFF. The DNA of the CDR3 is TGTGCCAGCAGCTTTCACCACGGTAGTGAGCAGTTCTTC.

About this clonotype itself: A read error is possible here, since a much larger clone lies one base away. The genes are TRBV15 and TRBJ2-2; 7 bases map to TRBD2. Germline CDR1 LNHNV, CDR2 YYDKDF (reference sequence). J lost 3 bases, V lost 6 bases, and 7 bases had no gene match. This CDR3 is 15 amino acids long. The CDR3 loop reads CATSPLRGYTGELFF. CDR3 sequence (DNA): TGTGCCACCAGTCCCCTGCGGGGGTACACCGGGGAGCTGTTTTTT.

This chain joins TRBV7-9 and TRBJ2-3; the D gene could be TRBD1 or TRBD2 (6 bases each). In germline, CDR1 is SEHNR, CDR2 FQNEAQ (reference sequence). Trimming pared 1 base from V and 9 bases from J, leaving 20 bases between. This CDR3 has 16 residues. In DNA form, the CDR3 reads TGTGCCAGCAGCTTAGGGGGCGCCGGGGGCACAGTCACGCAGTATTTT. Its protein is CASSLGGAGGTVTQYF.

A note on this clonotype: This sequence may be a read error, since a much larger clone differs from it by one base. V usage is TRBV9 and J usage is TRBJ1-6, with D possibly TRBD1 on 6 matching bases. Trimming shortened V by 0 bases and J by 5 bases, and 9 bases separated the two germline ends. This CDR3 has 15 amino acids. Germline CDR1 and CDR2: SGDLS and YYNGEE. The CDR3 sequence is CASSVGQVHNSPLHF. The CDR3 nucleotides are TGTGCCAGCAGCGTAGGACAGGTCCATAATTCACCCCTCCACTTT.

Regarding this clonotype: With a much larger clone just one base away, this may be a read error. The chain combines TRBV5-1 with TRBJ2-3; no clear D. Germline V gene lookup returns CDR1 SGHRS and CDR2 YFSETQ. This CDR3 spans 17 amino acids. CDR3 sequence (DNA): TGCGCCAGCAGCCCCTTCGCGAGCAGCGAAAACCCAGATATGCAGTATTTT. Protein product: CASSPFASSENPDMQYF.

As to this clonotype: A far larger clone is one nucleotide away, so this likely arose from a read error. Because the CDR3 is missing its conserved closing phenylalanine or tryptophan, this is likely a read error. This chain links TRBV4-2 with TRBJ1-1, with a weak D call TRBD1 (5 bases). Germline lookup yields CDR1 LGHNA and CDR2 YNFKEQ. Trimming removed 4 bases at V and 1 base at J, with 10 bases between. There are 14 residues in the CDR3. CDR3 in amino acids: CASSPDSGNTEAFL. DNA for the CDR3: TGTGCCAGCAGCCCAGACAGCGGGAACACTGAAGCTTTCCTT.

This clonotype was found a few times. The rearrangement joins TRBV7-2 to TRBJ1-2; 12 nucleotides match TRBD1. The trim removed 4 bases at V and 7 bases at J, leaving 4 bases unmatched. CDR3 length equals 14 residues. Per the germline V gene, CDR1 is SGHTA and CDR2 is FQGNSA. The chain's CDR3 is CASSSGTGGLGYTF. The CDR3 nucleotides read TGTGCCAGCAGCTCCGGGACAGGGGGCCTTGGCTACACCTTC.

A word on this clonotype: Likely a read error: the CDR3 ends without its conserved phenylalanine or tryptophan. The rearrangement links TRBV7-8 to TRBJ2-1; 9 nucleotides line up with TRBD2. This CDR3 contains 15 residues. Looked up from germline, CDR1 is SGHVS and CDR2 is FQNEAQ. V lost 7 bases, J lost 12 bases, and 16 bases stayed unmatched. The CDR3 region is CASTPGLAVIDGQFL. CDR3 nucleotide sequence: TGTGCCAGCACTCCGGGACTAGCTGTTATCGATGGGCAGTTCCTC.

There are a few counts of this clonotype. This rearrangement joins TRBV19 to TRBJ2-4; TRBD2 matches 11 bases. V lost 6 bases and J lost 7; bases outside the gene matches: 11. The CDR3 contains 16 residues. Germline lookup yields CDR1 LNHDA and CDR2 SQIVND (reference sequence). The CDR3 DNA reads TGTGCCAGTAGAAAAACTAGCGGGGGCCGGTCGAACATTCAGTACTTC. Its protein is CASRKTSGGRSNIQYF.

The chain is built from TRBV19 and TRBJ2-2; maybe TRBD2 (6 bases). Between the trimmed V and J ends, which lost 1 base and 0 bases, there was a span of 12 bases. CDR1 LNHDA and CDR2 SQIVND come from the germline V gene (reference sequence). There are 17 residues in the CDR3. Here the CDR3 reads CASSIGGTFANTGELFF. CDR3 in DNA: TGTGCCAGTAGTATAGGCGGGACGTTTGCGAACACCGGGGAGCTGTTTTTT.

Of note for this clonotype: A much bigger clone sits one base away, suggesting this may be a read error. The chain has TRBV20-1 and TRBJ2-5, with D perhaps assigned TRBD1 or TRBD2 (6 bases each). V shed 7 bases and J shed 5 bases, with 17 bases lying between them. The length of the CDR3 is 13 residues. Germline CDR1 and CDR2: DFQATT and SNEGSKA (reference sequence). CDR3 DNA: TGCAGTGTTCCGAATGTAGGGGGGGAGACCCAGTACTTC. Its protein is CSVPNVGGETQYF.

About this clonotype itself: One base away lies a much larger clone, so this may be a sequencing read error. The chain couples TRBV9 to TRBJ2-7; D remains unclear. Germline V CDR1 and CDR2: SGDLS, YYNGEE. The CDR3 totals 14 residues. CDR3 residues: CASSGDSSSYKQYF. CDR3 bases: TGTGCCAGCAGCGGAGACTCGAGCTCCTACAAGCAGTACTTC.

This clonotype was seen at least ten times. This rearrangement joins TRBV11-2 to TRBJ2-3; D gene uncertain. The CDR3 totals 15 residues. Deletions cut 1 base from V and 0 bases from J, with 8 bases between. Per the germline V gene, CDR1 is SGHAT and CDR2 is FQNNGV. CDR3 sequence reads: CASSLGGESTDTQYF. DNA for the CDR3: TGTGCCAGCAGCTTAGGTGGTGAGAGCACAGATACGCAGTATTTT. Full variable domain (rest looked up from reference TRBV11-2 and TRBJ2-3): EAGVAQSPRYKIIEKRQSVAFWCNPISGHATLYWYQQILGQGPKLLIQFQNNGVVDDSQLPKDRFSAERLKGVDSTLKIQPAKLEDSAVYLCASSLGGESTDTQYFGPGTRLTVL.

This clonotype counts as medium-sized. V gene TRBV5-5 combines with J gene TRBJ2-5; D is perhaps TRBD1 (6 bases). Trimming stripped 0 bases from V and 0 bases from J, with 9 bases between. Germline V gives CDR1 SGHKS, CDR2 YYEKEE (reference sequence). The CDR3 totals 15 residues. The CDR3 nucleotides read TGTGCCAGCAGCTTGGAAGGGACAAACCAAGAGACCCAGTACTTC. Amino acid sequence: CASSLEGTNQETQYF.

This clonotype was counted only a few times. The chain is built from TRBV7-6 and TRBJ1-4; D uncertain. Trimming took off 3 bases at V and 8 bases at J, with 16 bases between the two ends. The CDR3 length is 15 residues. Germline V gene lookup returns CDR1 SGHVS and CDR2 FNYEAQ. The CDR3 sequence: CASSFYGSPGEKLFF. CDR3 coding DNA: TGTGCCAGCAGCTTTTATGGGTCCCCGGGGGAAAAACTGTTTTTT. Combining the CDR3 with reference TRBV7-6 and TRBJ1-4 gives the whole variable domain GAGVSQSPRYKVTKRGQDVALRCDPISGHVSLYWYRQALGQGPEFLTYFNYEAQQDKSGLPNDRFSAERPEGSISTLTIQRTEQRDSAMYRCASSFYGSPGEKLFFGSGTQLSVL.

This clonotype came up many times. The gene calls are TRBV5-1 and TRBJ2-7; 8 nucleotides line up with TRBD2. This CDR3 comprises 14 residues. V dropped 4 bases and J dropped 0; count of bases not matched to a gene: 3. Germline lookup yields CDR1 SGHRS and CDR2 YFSETQ. The chain's CDR3 is CASSLSGSSYEQYF. CDR3 DNA: TGCGCCAGCAGCCTAAGCGGGAGCTCCTACGAGCAGTACTTC.

Ten or more counts support this clonotype. The chain has TRBV11-2 and TRBJ2-1, with 8 bases matching TRBD2. V was clipped by 2 bases and J by 2 bases; unmatched bases: 2. The CDR3 length is 15 residues. Germline V gene sequence: CDR1 SGHAT, CDR2 FQNNGV. CDR3 loop: CASSLRSGAYNEQFF. DNA for the CDR3: TGTGCCAGCAGCTTACGTAGCGGGGCCTACAATGAGCAGTTCTTC.

The chain employs TRBV2 and TRBJ2-1; no definite D call. The CDR3 is 14 amino acids. The V end lost 6 bases, the J end lost 7 bases, and 16 bases lay between the germline ends. From germline, CDR1 is SNHLY and CDR2 FYNNEI. In DNA form, the CDR3 reads TGTGCCAGCAGCCGGGTCCTGCTCTCAAATGAGCAGTTCTTC. Its translation is CASSRVLLSNEQFF. Full variable domain (rest looked up from reference TRBV2 and TRBJ2-1): EPEVTQTPSHQVTQMGQEVILRCVPISNHLYFYWYRQILGQKVEFLVSFYNNEISEKSEIFDDQFSVERPDGSNFTLKIRSTKLEDSAMYFCASSRVLLSNEQFFGPGTRLTVL.

This clonotype has at least ten counts. The V and J genes are TRBV20-1 and TRBJ1-6; D may be TRBD1 (6 bases). The V gene lost 6 bases and the J gene lost 7 bases, with 13 bases spanning the gap. CDR3 length: 13 residues. The V gene's germline CDR1 is DFQATT and CDR2 SNEGSKA (reference sequence). The CDR3 region has the DNA TGCAGTGCCCAGGACAGTTTAAATTCACCCCTCCACTTT. Its translation is CSAQDSLNSPLHF.

This clonotype was detected many times. The chain has TRBV5-5 and TRBJ2-7; the D is unclear. This CDR3 region has 13 residues. Germline CDR1 and CDR2: SGHKS and YYEKEE (reference sequence). The V end lost 1 base, the J end lost 1 base, and 6 bases lay between the germline ends. For the CDR3, the DNA is TGTGCCAGCAGCTTGAGGCAGTCCTACGAGCAGTACTTC. Translation gives CASSLRQSYEQYF. The full variable domain, rest sourced from reference TRBV5-5 and TRBJ2-7, is DAGVTQSPTHLIKTRGQQVTLRCSPISGHKSVSWYQQVLGQGPQFIFQYYEKEERGRGNFPDRFSARQFPNYSSELNVNALLLGDSALYLCASSLRQSYEQYFGPGTRLTVT.

This clonotype was detected many times. This chain links TRBV7-2 with TRBJ1-5; D is unclear. The V and J ends lost 0 bases and 7 bases respectively, with 13 bases between them. The length of the CDR3 is 15 residues. Germline CDR1 SGHTA, CDR2 FQGNSA. The CDR3: CASSLAYGKEQPQHF. CDR3 in DNA: TGTGCCAGCAGCTTAGCGTACGGGAAGGAACAGCCCCAGCATTTT.

This clonotype was counted a few times. A far larger clone is just one base off, so this is likely a read error. J is TRBJ2-1 and V is TRBV7-2; D is perhaps TRBD1 (5 bases). The CDR3 totals 17 residues. Germline V gives CDR1 SGHTA, CDR2 FQGNSA. V was shortened by 5 bases and J by 0 bases, with 17 bases between the two germline ends. The CDR3: CASSPSGQRFSYNEQFF. The DNA of the CDR3 is TGTGCCAGCAGCCCCTCAGGGCAGAGATTCTCCTACAATGAGCAGTTCTTC.

This clonotype occurred a few times. This chain joins TRBV6-1 and TRBJ2-5; 8 positions agree with TRBD2. The germline V gene encodes CDR1 MNHNS and CDR2 SASEGT. With V trimmed by 9 bases and J by 5 bases, 5 bases remained unmatched. The CDR3 spans 12 residues. The CDR3 DNA is TGTGCCAGTTCGGGGGGGGTGGAGACCCAGTACTTC. Protein sequence: CASSGGVETQYF.

There are many counts of this clonotype. The gene calls are TRBV7-3 and TRBJ1-1; D is uncertain. Germline CDR1 SGHTA, CDR2 FQGTGA. This CDR3 contains 13 residues. The ends were cut back, 5 bases at V and 0 bases at J, with 7 bases in the middle. The CDR3: CASSPTLNTEAFF. In DNA, the CDR3 is TGTGCCAGCAGCCCCACTTTGAACACTGAAGCTTTCTTT.

V and J are TRBV14 and TRBJ2-1, with 15 nucleotides matching TRBD2. Per the germline V gene, CDR1 is SGHDN and CDR2 is FVKESK. This CDR3 has 19 amino acids. V lost 2 bases, J lost 2 bases, and 7 bases stayed unmatched. The CDR3 region is CASSQPGTSGGSPYNEQFF. CDR3 nucleotides: TGTGCCAGCAGCCAACCCGGGACTAGCGGGGGGTCCCCCTACAATGAGCAGTTCTTC.

The V gene is TRBV7-9, the J gene TRBJ1-3; D unresolved. The CDR3 covers 12 residues. Trimming pared 7 bases from V and 0 bases from J, leaving 4 bases between. CDR1 and CDR2 from the germline V gene are SEHNR and FQNEAQ (reference sequence). CDR3 bases: TGTGCCAGCAAACACTCTGGAAACACCATATATTTT. It encodes CASKHSGNTIYF.

This clonotype was observed a few times. The V call is TRBV5-1, the J call TRBJ2-5, with TRBD2 as a possible D gene (5 bases). V was clipped by 5 bases and J by 1 base, with 9 bases between them. The length of the CDR3 is 13 residues. Germline CDR1 SGHRS, CDR2 YFSETQ. The CDR3 spells CASREGFQETQYF. CDR3 nucleotide sequence: TGCGCCAGCAGAGAGGGTTTCCAAGAGACCCAGTACTTC.